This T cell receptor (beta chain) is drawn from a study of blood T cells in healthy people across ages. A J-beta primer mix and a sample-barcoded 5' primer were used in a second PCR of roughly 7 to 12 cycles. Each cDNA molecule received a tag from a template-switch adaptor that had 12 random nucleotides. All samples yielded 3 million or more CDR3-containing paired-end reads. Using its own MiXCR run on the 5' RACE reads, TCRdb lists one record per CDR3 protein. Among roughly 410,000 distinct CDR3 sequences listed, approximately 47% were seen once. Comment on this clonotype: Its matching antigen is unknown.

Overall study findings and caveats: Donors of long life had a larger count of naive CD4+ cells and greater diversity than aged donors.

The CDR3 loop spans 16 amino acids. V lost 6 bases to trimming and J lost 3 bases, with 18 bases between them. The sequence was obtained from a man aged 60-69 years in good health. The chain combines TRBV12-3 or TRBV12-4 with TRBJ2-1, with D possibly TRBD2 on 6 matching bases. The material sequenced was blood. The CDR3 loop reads CASSPVRRAFYNEQFF. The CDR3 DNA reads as TGTGCCAGCAGCCCTGTTCGGAGGGCCTTCTACAATGAGCAGTTCTTC.